These 25 T cell receptor beta chains were all obtained from the same sample, sequenced in a study of identical twins. TCRdb re-called the 5' RACE reads through MiXCR, storing one row per CDR3 protein. The top ten hold 0.44% of the sample, which has about 530,000 distinct CDR3 sequences, about 15% seen once. The same data also went into a second study, on yellow fever vaccine responses in identical twins.

The sequencing sample was made of CD4+ T cells sorted from blood. These receptors were obtained from a young woman in good health.

This clonotype has more than one count but fewer than ten. The chain carries TRBV10-3 and TRBJ2-7; tentatively, D is TRBD1 (5 bases). V gave up 10 bases and J gave up 5 bases, with 18 bases separating them. The CDR3 is 13 residues long. Looked up from germline, CDR1 is ENHRY and CDR2 is SYGVKD. CDR3 sequence: CATAAGPLDEQYV. The DNA of the CDR3 is TGTGCCACAGCCGCAGGGCCTCTCGACGAGCAGTACGTC.

CDR3 residues: CASSQGVSETQYF. For the CDR3, the DNA is TGCGCCAGCAGCCAAGGGGTCTCAGAGACCCAGTACTTC. The rearrangement links TRBV4-1 to TRBJ2-5; no reliable D call. The germline CDR1 and CDR2 sequences are MGHRA and YSYEKL. V dropped 1 base and J dropped 4 bases, with 7 bases sitting between them. The CDR3 loop spans 13 amino acids.

The CDR3 here is CASSPQRKDSSGANVLTF. CDR3 sequence (DNA): TGTGCCAGTAGCCCCCAGAGAAAGGACAGCTCTGGGGCCAACGTCCTGACTTTC. This chain uses TRBV19 with TRBJ2-6; D perhaps matches TRBD1 (6 bases). The CDR3 covers 18 residues. CDR1 LNHDA and CDR2 SQIVND come from the germline V gene (reference sequence). V was shortened by 6 bases and J by 0 bases, with 18 bases between the two germline ends.

V and J are TRBV6-5 and TRBJ1-3; D call uncertain. The CDR3 covers 15 residues. Germline CDR1 MNHEY, CDR2 SVGAGI. V shed 0 bases and J shed 0 bases, with 6 bases lying between them. CDR3 in amino acids: CASSYSVSSGNTIYF. The CDR3 region has the DNA TGTGCCAGCAGTTACTCGGTCAGCTCTGGAAACACCATATATTTT.

This clonotype occurred once. This chain connects TRBV11-2 to TRBJ2-5; 10 bases match TRBD1. This CDR3 is 16 amino acids long. V trimming: 0 bases; J trimming: 2 bases; junction bases outside the gene matches: 3. CDR1 is SGHAT, CDR2 FQNNGV, per germline. CDR3 loop: CASSLDRTGGQETQYF. DNA of the CDR3: TGTGCCAGCAGCTTAGATAGGACAGGGGGGCAAGAGACCCAGTACTTC.

This clonotype was picked up a small number of times. This chain links TRBV12-3 or TRBV12-4 with TRBJ2-5; maybe TRBD1 (5 bases). Trimming cost V 1 base and J 2 bases, with 14 bases left between them. The CDR3 is 16 residues long. The DNA of the CDR3 is TGTGCCAGCAGTTTAGGTGTTGGGGCGGTACAAGAGACCCAGTACTTC. Protein: CASSLGVGAVQETQYF.

Of note for this clonotype: One end of the junction fails to match germline, which may point to a read error. The CDR3 region is CASSYSLRVDMQYF. For the CDR3, the DNA is TGTGCCAGCAGTTACTCCCTCCGGGTTGATATGCAGTATTTT. The chain couples TRBV6-5 to TRBJ2-3; D remains ambiguous. CDR1 and CDR2 (germline): MNHEY, SVGAGI. CDR3 length: 14 residues.

The chain combines TRBV3-1 with TRBJ2-7; TRBD1 might be the D (5 bases). V lost 1 base and J lost 3, with 10 bases in between. The CDR3 length is 14 residues. Germline V gene sequence: CDR1 LGHDT, CDR2 YNNKEL (reference sequence). In DNA form, the CDR3 reads TGTGCCAGCAGCCAAGGAAGGGGAAGCTACGAGCAGTACTTC. This encodes CASSQGRGSYEQYF.

This rearrangement joins TRBV3-1 to TRBJ2-1, with a weak D call TRBD2 (6 bases). Germline CDR1 and CDR2: LGHDT and YNNKEL (reference sequence). V was cut by 4 bases and J by 16 bases, with 26 bases left in between. The CDR3 covers 15 residues. The CDR3 nucleotides are TGTGCCAGCAGCCGCGGGGAAGCGCGGCCTCCTCCCACCTTCTTC. Its translation: CASSRGEARPPPTFF.

The sample holds a few counts of this clonotype. The rearrangement joins TRBV6-6 to TRBJ2-1; tentatively, D is TRBD2 (6 bases). The CDR3 extends over 13 amino acids. The germline V gene has CDR1 MNHNY and CDR2 SVGAGI (reference sequence). The V gene lost 2 bases and the J gene lost 8 bases, with 10 bases spanning the gap. DNA of the CDR3: TGTGCCAGCAGTTACCGGAGGGACCATGAGCAGTTCTTC. As protein: CASSYRRDHEQFF.

V gene TRBV19 combines with J gene TRBJ1-5, with D possibly TRBD1 on 6 matching bases. Germline V CDR1 and CDR2: LNHDA, SQIVND (reference sequence). This CDR3 region has 14 residues. V was cut by 6 bases and J by 3 bases, with 12 bases left in between. The CDR3 reads CASRKGQINQPQHF. The CDR3 bases are TGTGCCAGTAGAAAAGGACAGATCAATCAGCCCCAGCATTTT.

The V gene is TRBV7-9, the J gene TRBJ2-7; no reliable D call. Germline loops: CDR1 SEHNR, CDR2 FQNEAQ (reference sequence). The CDR3 runs 14 residues. The V end lost 1 base, the J end lost 2 bases, and 9 bases lay between the germline ends. CDR3 DNA sequence: TGTGCCAGCAGCTTAGACACGAAGACCTACGAGCAGTACTTC. It codes for CASSLDTKTYEQYF.

This clonotype was picked up a small number of times. The chain links TRBV5-1 to TRBJ1-6; D is uncertain. The V gene lost 4 bases and the J gene lost 8 bases, with 7 bases spanning the gap. This CDR3 has 12 amino acids. The germline V gene has CDR1 SGHRS and CDR2 YFSETQ. The CDR3 DNA reads TGCGCCAGCAGCGAGAGTTATTCACCCCTCCACTTT. This gives the protein CASSESYSPLHF.

There are a few counts of this clonotype. The gene calls are TRBV6-1 and TRBJ1-6; weak D call: TRBD1 (5 bases). Germline CDR1 MNHNS, CDR2 SASEGT. This CDR3 spans 15 amino acids. V lost 10 bases and J lost 3, with 16 bases in between. CDR3 in DNA: TGTGCCACCGTCGACCTGGGGGGCTATAATTCACCCCTCCACTTT. It translates to CATVDLGGYNSPLHF.

The table lists this clonotype with a few counts. The rearrangement links TRBV18 to TRBJ2-5; 11 nucleotides match TRBD2. V dropped 6 bases and J dropped 3; count of bases not matched to a gene: 3. CDR1 is KGHSH, CDR2 LQKENI, per germline. The CDR3 totals 14 residues. CDR3 protein: CASSPTSGEETQYF. The CDR3 region has the DNA TGTGCCAGCTCTCCGACTAGCGGGGAAGAGACCCAGTACTTC.

The chain carries TRBV27 and TRBJ1-1; weak D call: TRBD1 (5 bases). The CDR3 sequence is 15 residues long. The germline V gene has CDR1 MNHEY and CDR2 SMNVEV (reference sequence). V was clipped by 6 bases and J by 5 bases, with 19 bases between them. The CDR3 nucleotides read TGTGCCAGCAGACGCCGGCCGGGTGAGGGGACTGAAGCTTTCTTT. Translating gives CASRRRPGEGTEAFF.

Notes on this clonotype: Possible read error: a much larger clone is one base away. Here the CDR3 omits its conserved ending phenylalanine or tryptophan, so a read error is the likely source. The chain joins TRBV12-3 or TRBV12-4 to TRBJ1-2; D not certain. V shed 4 bases and J shed 5 bases, with 11 bases lying between them. This CDR3 has 13 amino acids. CDR3 sequence (DNA): TGTGCCAGCAGTTCGCAGACTGGTTATGGCTACACCGTC. Translation: CASSSQTGYGYTV.

The chain has TRBV6-2 or TRBV6-3 and TRBJ2-7; D may be TRBD2 (6 bases). The CDR3 has 15 amino acids. Trimming pared 6 bases from V and 2 bases from J, leaving 17 bases between. The germline V gene has CDR1 MNHEY and CDR2 SVGEGT. In nucleotides, the CDR3 is TGTGCCAGCAGACTACGGGGGTCTTACCCCTACGAGCAGTACGTC. Protein: CASRLRGSYPYEQYV.

This clonotype turned up a few times. The gene calls are TRBV12-3 or TRBV12-4 and TRBJ2-1; TRBD2 aligns across 12 bases. CDR3 size: 16 residues. J lost 9 bases, V lost 1 base, and 7 bases had no gene match. The CDR3 sequence is CASSLVLAGGLGEQFF. The CDR3 bases are TGTGCCAGCAGTTTAGTCCTAGCGGGGGGGCTCGGTGAGCAGTTCTTC.

The gene calls are TRBV9 and TRBJ2-5, with 9 nucleotides matching TRBD2. The CDR3 covers 15 residues. CDR1 is SGDLS, CDR2 YYNGEE, per germline. The junction had 8 bases not matched to a gene; V was cut back by 4 bases and J by 4 bases. Here the CDR3 DNA reads TGTGCCAGCAGCACTCATAGCGGGAGCCCAGAGACCCAGTACTTC. Amino acid sequence: CASSTHSGSPETQYF.

Only a few counts were recorded for this clonotype. The chain uses TRBV3-1 and TRBJ2-7, with TRBD2 matching over 10 bases. The CDR3 contains 17 residues. Germline V gene data show CDR1 as LGHDT and CDR2 as YNNKEL (reference sequence). The V segment lost 3 bases and the J segment 3 bases; nucleotides outside the gene matches: 11. For the CDR3, the DNA is TGTGCCAGCAGCCAGCTTACCGGGACTAGCGCCGACTACGAGCAGTACTTC. Translation gives CASSQLTGTSADYEQYF.

The chain links TRBV5-1 to TRBJ2-7; no definite D call. This CDR3 has 14 amino acids. V lost 4 bases and J lost 1, with 12 bases in between. Per germline, CDR1 SGHRS and CDR2 YFSETQ. CDR3: CASSPRVSSYEQYV. CDR3 sequence (DNA): TGCGCCAGCAGCCCCCGGGTATCGTCCTACGAGCAGTACGTC.

This clonotype was seen more than once but under ten times. This chain links TRBV29-1 with TRBJ2-7; D remains ambiguous. The end of the DNA aligns better with TRBJ2-5, so the J call may be wrong. Germline CDR1 reads SQVTM; CDR2 reads ANQGSEA. The CDR3 covers 11 residues. This chain's CDR3 is CSVLMMTTQYF. DNA of the CDR3: TGCAGCGTTTTAATGATGACGACCCAGTACTTC.

The chain combines TRBV6-1 with TRBJ2-1; tentatively, D is TRBD2 (6 bases). V was shortened by 7 bases and J by 0 bases, with 16 bases between the two germline ends. This CDR3 has 16 amino acids. CDR1 is MNHNS and CDR2 is SASEGT in the germline V gene. The CDR3 here is CASKASSAGSYNEQFF. CDR3 DNA: TGTGCCAGCAAAGCATCTAGCGCTGGCTCCTACAATGAGCAGTTCTTC.

V and J are TRBV5-1 and TRBJ2-3; the match to TRBD2 covers 15 bases. Germline V gene data show CDR1 as SGHRS and CDR2 as YFSETQ. V gave up 3 bases and J gave up 4 bases; unmatched junction bases: 6. The CDR3 spans 17 residues. As DNA, the CDR3 is TGCGCCAGCAGCTCTGGACTAGCGGGGGGGCCCTCAGATACGCAGTATTTT. Translation gives CASSSGLAGGPSDTQYF.